This T cell receptor beta chain was identified in a study of T cell responses to AZD1222 COVID-19 vaccine. Regarding this clone: Its specificity is not known.

The repertoire was sequenced with immunoSEQ multiplex PCR; TCRdb's copy has only in-frame clones and lacks some. In the table there are around 74,000 clones, 92% of which are singletons. Study-level points and caveats: In a largely white British group with more females than males, clonal diversity was possibly underestimated. The study sampled repertoires only after the peak T cell response. Per reports, nearly half of all spike-specific TCRs target regions that are unmutated in variants.

Trimming removed 4 bases at V and 7 bases at J, with 17 bases between. This CDR3 has 15 residues. Germline V gene data show CDR1 as LGHNT and CDR2 as FRNRAP. This TCR was recovered from an adult in good health. This sample comprised peripheral blood, obtained on day 0 of MenACWY control vaccination. V and J are TRBV12-5 and TRBJ2-1, with D perhaps matching TRBD1 (7 bases). The chain's CDR3 is CASGSGTVGGNEQFF. The CDR3 DNA sequence: TGTGCTAGTGGTTCCGGGACAGTTGGGGGGAATGAGCAGTTCTTC.